The clone carrying this T cell receptor (beta chain) was seen a handful of times. Its antigen is not identified. The germline V gene has CDR1 MGHRA and CDR2 YSYEKL. Germline trimming cut 7 bases from V and 3 bases from J; bases unmatched to any gene: 3. This CDR3 is 13 amino acids long. TCRdb's table, derived via immunoSEQ multiplex PCR, lists solely in-frame clones and lacks some. The profile shows over 40,000 clones, 84% of them singletons. These data belong to a study of graft-versus-host responses after intestinal transplantation. Study in general: The study gave all recipients anti-thymocyte globulin induction, then tacrolimus and steroids for approximately 3 years.

Whole-study results and caveats: The authors found GvH clones in recipient marrow, some appearing first in ileum or blood. Elevated graft-versus-host to host-versus-graft clonal ratios in allografts were recorded for patients with graft-donor T cell macrochimerism. HvG clone declines early post-transplant were associated with peak circulating GvH levels.

The specimen was unstimulated CD4+ T cells sorted from spleen or lymph node cells, collected before transplant. This sequence joins TRBV4-1 and TRBJ1-1; 9 positions match TRBD1. This sequence was found in a human donor who was the organ donor for an intestinal transplant. The DNA of the CDR3 is TGCGCCAGCACCCGGACAGGGGACACTGAAGCTTTCTTT. Protein: CASTRTGDTEAFF.